What follows describes a single T cell receptor (beta chain). The antigen is unknown. PCR used 60 Vbeta primers and 13 Jbeta primers. Data came from immunoSEQ multiplex PCR; TCRdb stores just in-frame clones and leaves some out. The table records 85,000 to 130,000 clones, roughly 82% of them present only once. These data belong to a study of cytomegalovirus exposure and HLA in healthy donors. Whole-study findings and limits: Rarity characterized most TCR sequences, yet some public TCRs appeared in many donors.

V shed 3 bases, J shed 5 bases, and the junction held 11 bases outside the gene matches. The length of the CDR3 is 16 residues. The germline V gene encodes CDR1 SGDLS and CDR2 YYNGEE. The chain combines TRBV9 with TRBJ2-3; 8 bases are shared with TRBD1. Sequenced: PBMCs. This clonotype was obtained from a woman under 30 in good health and CMV-seronegative. CDR3 loop: CASSAYGTGWEDTQYF. As DNA, the CDR3 is TGTGCCAGCAGCGCATACGGGACAGGATGGGAAGATACGCAGTATTTT.